A single sample gave rise to the 14 T cell receptor beta chains below, sequenced in a study of T-cell reconstitution after alpha-beta-depleted transplantation in children. Unique molecular identifiers were built into the TCRbeta library. Via MiXCR, TCRdb re-called the PCR reads, giving one row per CDR3 protein. The table shows about 460,000 distinct CDR3 sequences, with about an eighth occurring only once. The sample consisted of PBMCs, mostly from graft donor cells, taken 180 days after TCRalphabeta/CD19-depleted stem cell transplant. The receptors come from a female patient under 10 years old who had a stem cell transplant for aplastic anemia, so the T cells may come from the graft donor.

This clonotype showed up just a few times. The chain combines TRBV7-8 with TRBJ2-6; 8 bases map to TRBD1. Germline V gene lookup returns CDR1 SGHVS and CDR2 FQNEAQ. The length of the CDR3 is 16 residues. The trim removed 5 bases at V and 0 bases at J, leaving 3 bases unmatched. The CDR3 region is CASSRDRFSGANVLTF. CDR3 DNA sequence: TGTGCCAGCAGCCGGGACAGGTTCTCTGGGGCCAACGTCCTGACTTTC.

This clonotype was recorded a few times. This chain links TRBV7-2 with TRBJ1-2, with unresolved D. The CDR3 length is 12 residues. From germline, CDR1 is SGHTA and CDR2 FQGNSA. The V end lost 7 bases, the J end lost 2 bases, and 8 bases lay between the germline ends. The CDR3 loop reads CASTVRNYGYTF. For the CDR3, the DNA is TGTGCCAGCACCGTGCGGAACTATGGCTACACCTTC.

This sequence joins TRBV4-2 and TRBJ2-2; TRBD2 might be the D (6 bases). CDR3 size: 19 residues. Germline lookup yields CDR1 LGHNA and CDR2 YNFKEQ. Trimming stripped 2 bases from V and 3 bases from J, with 22 bases between. CDR3 protein: CASSQWDWPPGWDTGELFF. CDR3 nucleotides: TGTGCCAGCAGCCAATGGGACTGGCCCCCGGGGTGGGACACCGGGGAGCTGTTTTTT.

Many counts were recorded for this clonotype. The rearrangement links TRBV24-1 to TRBJ2-7; tentatively, D is TRBD1 (5 bases). Germline assignment: CDR1 KGHDR and CDR2 SFDVKD. The CDR3 runs 15 residues. Trimming cost V 3 bases and J 3 bases, with 14 bases left between them. The CDR3 DNA sequence: TGTGCCACCAGTGATCCATCTGGGGCGGTCTACGAGCAGTACTTC. Translated, it gives CATSDPSGAVYEQYF.

Only a few counts were recorded for this clonotype. The chain couples TRBV20-1 to TRBJ2-5; possibly TRBD2 for D (5 bases). The CDR3 extends over 13 amino acids. With 1 base removed from V and 5 bases from J, the gap between germline ends came to 11 bases. Germline assignment: CDR1 DFQATT and CDR2 SNEGSKA (reference sequence). The CDR3 loop is CSARAGSGETQYF. DNA for the CDR3: TGCAGTGCTAGAGCGGGGAGTGGCGAGACCCAGTACTTC.

V and J are TRBV18 and TRBJ1-1, with a possible D match to TRBD1 (5 bases). This CDR3 comprises 15 residues. V was pared by 3 bases and J by 0 bases, with 11 bases between. In germline, CDR1 is KGHSH, CDR2 LQKENI. CDR3 DNA sequence: TGTGCCAGCTCACCTTCGGGACCCATGAACACTGAAGCTTTCTTT. Amino acid sequence: CASSPSGPMNTEAFF.

This clonotype came up a few times. Here the CDR3 DNA reads TGTGCCAGCAGCTCCGGGACTAGCGGGAGAGGGTACAATGAGCAGTTCTTC. Its protein is CASSSGTSGRGYNEQFF. J is TRBJ2-1 and V is TRBV12-3 or TRBV12-4, with 14 bases that match TRBD2. V lost 6 bases and J lost 4; bases outside the gene matches: 8. The CDR3 is 17 residues long.

This clonotype was detected only a few times. The rearrangement uses TRBV5-1 and TRBJ2-2; possible D gene TRBD1, 6 bases. Trimming removed 0 bases at V and 0 bases at J, with 12 bases between. This CDR3 is built from 17 residues. Per germline, CDR1 SGHRS and CDR2 YFSETQ. CDR3 DNA sequence: TGCGCCAGCAGCTTGGGAACAGGGAAAACGAACACCGGGGAGCTGTTTTTT. Translating gives CASSLGTGKTNTGELFF.

This clonotype came up many times. This chain joins TRBV6-2 or TRBV6-3 and TRBJ2-1; D may be TRBD2 (5 bases). Germline V CDR1 and CDR2: MNHEY, SVGEGT. CDR3 size: 13 residues. V lost 5 bases to trimming and J lost 4 bases, with 9 bases between them. The CDR3 DNA reads TGTGCCAGCAGTGAGCGGTGGTACAATGAGCAGTTCTTC. Protein sequence: CASSERWYNEQFF.

This clonotype was recorded only once. The V and J genes are TRBV27 and TRBJ2-3; no clear D gene. Germline values: CDR1 MNHEY, CDR2 SMNVEV (reference sequence). V gave up 3 bases and J gave up 5 bases, with 24 bases separating them. There are 18 residues in the CDR3. Here the CDR3 reads CASSFSVSWRRRRDTQYF. CDR3 coding DNA: TGTGCCAGCAGTTTCTCAGTTTCGTGGAGACGAAGGCGAGATACGCAGTATTTT.

This clonotype was detected a few times. The rearrangement links TRBV27 to TRBJ2-7; TRBD2 matches at 9 bases. V trimming: 5 bases; J trimming: 5 bases; junction bases outside the gene matches: 10. CDR1 is MNHEY and CDR2 is SMNVEV in the germline V gene (reference sequence). This CDR3 comprises 15 residues. CDR3 in DNA: TGTGCCAGCAGTGGTAGCGGGAGTGGGGACCACGAGCAGTACTTC. Protein product: CASSGSGSGDHEQYF.

The chain links TRBV5-5 to TRBJ2-7; 10 bases match TRBD1. The V and J ends lost 4 bases and 3 bases, in that order; junction bases with no gene match: 7. From germline, CDR1 is SGHKS and CDR2 YYEKEE (reference sequence). The CDR3 length is 15 residues. CDR3 nucleotide sequence: TGTGCCAGCAGCCCGGACAGGGGGTTTCGCTACGAGCAGTACGTC. This translates into CASSPDRGFRYEQYV.

The chain has TRBV7-2 and TRBJ2-3; 9 nucleotides align to TRBD2. Germline lookup yields CDR1 SGHTA and CDR2 FQGNSA. The CDR3 is made up of 15 amino acids. J was trimmed by 5 bases and V by 2 bases; bases with no gene match: 5. This chain's CDR3 is CASSLSSGIGDTQYF. As DNA, the CDR3 is TGTGCCAGCAGCTTATCTAGCGGGATAGGAGATACGCAGTATTTT.

In this sample, this clonotype turned up a few times. This chain uses TRBV5-6 with TRBJ2-1; D ambiguous. Trimming pared 0 bases from V and 6 bases from J, leaving 10 bases between. There are 14 residues in the CDR3. Germline lookup yields CDR1 SGHDT and CDR2 YYEEEE. CDR3 nucleotide sequence: TGTGCCAGCAGCTTGGTGGGCAGGTCCAATGAGCAGTTCTTC. This encodes CASSLVGRSNEQFF.